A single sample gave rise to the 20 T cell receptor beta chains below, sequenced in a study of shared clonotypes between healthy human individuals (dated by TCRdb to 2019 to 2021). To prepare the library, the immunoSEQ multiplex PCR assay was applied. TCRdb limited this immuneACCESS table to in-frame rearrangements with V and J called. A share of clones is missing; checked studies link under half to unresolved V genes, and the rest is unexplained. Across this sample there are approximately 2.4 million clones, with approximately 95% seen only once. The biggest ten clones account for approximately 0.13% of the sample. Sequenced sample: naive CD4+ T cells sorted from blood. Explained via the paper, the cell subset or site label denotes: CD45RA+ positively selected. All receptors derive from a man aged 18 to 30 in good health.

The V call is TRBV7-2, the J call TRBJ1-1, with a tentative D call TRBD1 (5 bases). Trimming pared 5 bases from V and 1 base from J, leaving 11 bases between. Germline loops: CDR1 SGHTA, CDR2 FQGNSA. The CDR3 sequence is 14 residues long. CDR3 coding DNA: TGTGCCAGCAGCCCCAGGGTCGCGAACACTGAAGCTTTCTTT. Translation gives CASSPRVANTEAFF.

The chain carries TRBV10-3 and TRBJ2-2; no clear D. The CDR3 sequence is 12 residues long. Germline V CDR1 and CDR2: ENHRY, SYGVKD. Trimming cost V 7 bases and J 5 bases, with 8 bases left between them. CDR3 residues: CAITGPTGELFF. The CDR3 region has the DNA TGTGCCATCACCGGCCCGACCGGGGAGCTGTTTTTT.

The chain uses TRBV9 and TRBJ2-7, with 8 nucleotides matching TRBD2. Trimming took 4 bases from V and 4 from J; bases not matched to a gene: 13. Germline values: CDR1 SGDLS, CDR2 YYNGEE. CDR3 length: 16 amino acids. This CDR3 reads CASSPRLSGGLYEQYF. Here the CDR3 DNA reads TGTGCCAGCAGCCCCCGCTTGAGCGGGGGCCTGTACGAGCAGTACTTC.

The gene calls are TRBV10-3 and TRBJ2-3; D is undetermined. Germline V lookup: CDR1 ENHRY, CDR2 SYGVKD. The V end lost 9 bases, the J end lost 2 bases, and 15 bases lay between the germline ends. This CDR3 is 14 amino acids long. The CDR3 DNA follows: TGTGCCATAGAACAGAGTTTGGACACAGATACGCAGTATTTT. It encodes CAIEQSLDTDTQYF.

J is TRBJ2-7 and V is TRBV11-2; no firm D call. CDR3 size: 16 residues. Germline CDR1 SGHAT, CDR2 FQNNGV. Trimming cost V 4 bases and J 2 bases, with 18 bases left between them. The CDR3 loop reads CASSSSRTLGTYEQYF. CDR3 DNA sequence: TGTGCCAGCAGCTCCAGCCGGACCCTTGGTACCTACGAGCAGTACTTC.

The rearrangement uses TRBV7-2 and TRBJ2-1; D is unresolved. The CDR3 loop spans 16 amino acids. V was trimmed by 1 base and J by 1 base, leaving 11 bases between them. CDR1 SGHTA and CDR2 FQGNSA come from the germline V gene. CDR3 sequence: CASSLGGDTSYNEQFF. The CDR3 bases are TGTGCCAGCAGCTTAGGCGGAGACACGTCCTACAATGAGCAGTTCTTC.

The CDR3 DNA reads as TGTGCCAGCAGCTTCAGTCTGAATTCACCCCTCCACTTT. It yields the protein CASSFSLNSPLHF. The rearrangement links TRBV7-2 to TRBJ1-6; D ambiguous. Germline CDR1 SGHTA, CDR2 FQGNSA. V shed 3 bases and J shed 7 bases, with 7 bases lying between them. The CDR3 is made up of 13 amino acids.

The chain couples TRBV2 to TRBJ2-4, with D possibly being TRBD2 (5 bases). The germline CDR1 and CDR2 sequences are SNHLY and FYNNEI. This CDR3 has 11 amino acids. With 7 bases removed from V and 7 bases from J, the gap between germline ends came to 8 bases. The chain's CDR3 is CASTTGNIQYF. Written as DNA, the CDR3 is TGTGCCAGCACGACGGGGAACATTCAGTACTTC.

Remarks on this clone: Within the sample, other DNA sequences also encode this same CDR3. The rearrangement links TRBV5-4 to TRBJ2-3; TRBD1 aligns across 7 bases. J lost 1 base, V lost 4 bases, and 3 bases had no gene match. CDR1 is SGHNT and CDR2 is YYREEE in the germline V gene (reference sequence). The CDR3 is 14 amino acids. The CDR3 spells CASSLQGGTDTQYF. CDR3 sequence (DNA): TGTGCCAGCAGCCTGCAGGGGGGCACAGATACGCAGTATTTT.

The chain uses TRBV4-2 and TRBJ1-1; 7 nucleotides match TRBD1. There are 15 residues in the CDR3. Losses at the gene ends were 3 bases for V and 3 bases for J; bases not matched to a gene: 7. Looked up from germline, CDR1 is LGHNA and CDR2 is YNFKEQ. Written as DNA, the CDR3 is TGTGCCAGCAGCCACGGAGACAGGGTGGACACTGAAGCTTTCTTT. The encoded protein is CASSHGDRVDTEAFF.

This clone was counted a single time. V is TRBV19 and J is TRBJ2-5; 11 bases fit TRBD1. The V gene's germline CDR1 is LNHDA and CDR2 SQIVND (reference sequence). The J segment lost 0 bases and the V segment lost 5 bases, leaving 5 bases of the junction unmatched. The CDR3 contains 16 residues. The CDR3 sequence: CASSPRDRGYQETQYF. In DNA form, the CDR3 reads TGTGCCAGTAGTCCCCGGGACAGGGGGTACCAAGAGACCCAGTACTTC.

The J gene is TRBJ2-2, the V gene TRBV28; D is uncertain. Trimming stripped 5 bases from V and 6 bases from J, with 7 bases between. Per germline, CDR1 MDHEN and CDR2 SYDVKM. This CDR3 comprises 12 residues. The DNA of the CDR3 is TGTGCCAGCAGTCCGACCCCCGGGGAGCTGTTTTTT. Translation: CASSPTPGELFF.

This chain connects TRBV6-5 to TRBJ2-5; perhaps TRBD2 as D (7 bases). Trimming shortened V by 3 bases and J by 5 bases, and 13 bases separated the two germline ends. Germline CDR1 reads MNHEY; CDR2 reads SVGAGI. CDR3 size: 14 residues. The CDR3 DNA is TGTGCCAGCAGTTATCGGGGGGCCTGGGAGACCCAGTACTTC. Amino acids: CASSYRGAWETQYF.

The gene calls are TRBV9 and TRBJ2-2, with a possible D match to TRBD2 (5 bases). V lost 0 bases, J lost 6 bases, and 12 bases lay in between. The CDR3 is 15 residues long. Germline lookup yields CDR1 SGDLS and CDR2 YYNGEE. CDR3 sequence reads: CASSVGASSPGELFF. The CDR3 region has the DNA TGTGCCAGCAGCGTAGGGGCTAGCTCCCCCGGGGAGCTGTTTTTT.

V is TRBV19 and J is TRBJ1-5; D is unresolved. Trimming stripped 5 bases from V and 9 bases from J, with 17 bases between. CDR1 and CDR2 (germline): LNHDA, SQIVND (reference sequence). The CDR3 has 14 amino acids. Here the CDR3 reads CASSFNLGATPQHF. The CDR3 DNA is TGTGCCAGTAGTTTCAACCTAGGAGCGACGCCCCAGCATTTT.

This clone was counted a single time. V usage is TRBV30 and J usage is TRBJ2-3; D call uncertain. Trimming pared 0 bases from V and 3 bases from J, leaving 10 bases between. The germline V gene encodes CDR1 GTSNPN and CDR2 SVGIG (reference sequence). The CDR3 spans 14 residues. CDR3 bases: TGTGCCTGGAGTGTAAGGGCCGGGACAGATACGCAGTATTTT. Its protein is CAWSVRAGTDTQYF.

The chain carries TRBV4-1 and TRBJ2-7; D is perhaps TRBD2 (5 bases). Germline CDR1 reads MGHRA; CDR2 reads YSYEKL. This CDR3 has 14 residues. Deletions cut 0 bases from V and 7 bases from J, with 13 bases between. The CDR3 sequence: CASSQDRKTGEQYF. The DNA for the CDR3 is TGCGCCAGCAGCCAAGATCGTAAGACGGGGGAGCAGTACTTC.

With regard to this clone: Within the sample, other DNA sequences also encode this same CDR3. CDR3 coding DNA: TGTGCCAGCAGCTTAGAGGGGGGCAATCAGCCCCAGCATTTT. Translating gives CASSLEGGNQPQHF. The chain employs TRBV7-2 and TRBJ1-5; weak D call: TRBD1 (6 bases). Trimming took 1 base from V and 2 from J, leaving 6 bases between them. The germline CDR1 and CDR2 sequences are SGHTA and FQGNSA. This CDR3 is built from 14 residues.

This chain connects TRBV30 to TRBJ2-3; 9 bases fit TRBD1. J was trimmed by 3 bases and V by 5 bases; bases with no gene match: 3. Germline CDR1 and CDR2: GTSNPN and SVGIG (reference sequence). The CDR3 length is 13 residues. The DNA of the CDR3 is TGTGCCTGGGGACAGGGGAAGACAGATACGCAGTATTTT. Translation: CAWGQGKTDTQYF.

DNA of the CDR3: TGTGCCAGCAGTTCCGGGGGACTTTCGAACACTGAAGCTTTCTTT. This codes for CASSSGGLSNTEAFF. The chain uses TRBV28 and TRBJ1-1; a possible D gene is TRBD1 (5 bases). The ends were cut back, 4 bases at V and 1 base at J, with 13 bases in the middle. The CDR3 sequence is 15 residues long. Germline-derived CDR1 and CDR2 are MDHEN and SYDVKM.